This TCR beta chain was obtained from a study of blood T cell repertoires in COVID-19. The table came from immunoSEQ multiplex PCR; TCRdb's copy has only in-frame clones and leaves some out. The repertoire holds 110,000 or so clones, with more than 80% as singletons. CDR1 is WNHNN, CDR2 SYGVQD, per germline (reference sequence). Trimming cost V 6 bases and J 4 bases; bases outside gene matches: 11. The CDR3 runs to 15 residues. Patients from Seattle were sampled longitudinally, starting during active infection. Source material: peripheral blood. This chain joins TRBV10-1 and TRBJ1-1; TRBD1 matches 7 bases. The receptor was derived from a woman aged 55-69 years with COVID-19, enrolled during active disease. The CDR3 reads CASSDSTGAGTEAFF. For the CDR3, the DNA is TGCGCCAGCAGCGATTCCACAGGGGCAGGCACTGAAGCTTTCTTT.